The 14 T cell receptor beta chains below come from one sample, sequenced in a study of blood T cell repertoires in COVID-19. Profiled with immunoSEQ multiplex PCR; TCRdb holds only in-frame clones, not every one. The table includes around 60,000 clones, approximately 84% detected once. Sequenced input: peripheral blood. Receptors were obtained from a man between 60 and 75 years old with COVID-19, enrolled during active disease.

The J gene is TRBJ2-3, the V gene TRBV24-1, with 7 bases aligning to TRBD1. V lost 4 bases and J lost 4; bases outside the gene matches: 7. This CDR3 region has 15 residues. The germline V gene encodes CDR1 KGHDR and CDR2 SFDVKD. DNA for the CDR3: TGTGCCACCAGTGACCCGCACCAGGGGGCAGATACGCAGTATTTT. It is translated as CATSDPHQGADTQYF.

This chain joins TRBV7-2 and TRBJ1-3; TRBD1 matches at 8 bases. CDR1 is SGHTA, CDR2 FQGNSA, per germline. CDR3 length equals 15 residues. V was clipped by 5 bases and J by 2 bases; unmatched bases: 5. CDR3 nucleotides: TGTGCCAGCAGCCCCTGGACAGGGACTGGAAACACCATATATTTT. Amino acids: CASSPWTGTGNTIYF.

The chain joins TRBV4-2 to TRBJ2-1; 9 bases match TRBD2. V lost 0 bases, J lost 2 bases, and 2 bases stayed unmatched. Germline assignment: CDR1 LGHNA and CDR2 YNFKEQ. There are 16 residues in the CDR3. The CDR3 here is CASSQEAGGPYNEQFF. CDR3 coding DNA: TGTGCCAGCAGCCAAGAGGCGGGGGGGCCCTACAATGAGCAGTTCTTC.

J is TRBJ2-1 and V is TRBV19; 9 bases align to TRBD2. V lost 9 bases, J lost 6 bases, and 12 bases stayed unmatched. The CDR3 is made up of 15 amino acids. The V gene's germline CDR1 is LNHDA and CDR2 SQIVND (reference sequence). The CDR3 DNA reads as TGTGCCAGCAAAATGTGGCGGGAGGGTTTCAATGAGCAGTTCTTC. Translating it yields CASKMWREGFNEQFF.

This clone was detected only once. The V and J genes are TRBV3-1 (or the pseudogene TRBV3-2) and TRBJ2-7; D gene unclear. Trimming cost V 4 bases and J 0 bases, with 4 bases left between them. Germline V gives CDR1 LGHDT, CDR2 YNNKEL (reference sequence). The CDR3 is made up of 12 amino acids. The CDR3 region has the DNA TGTGCCAGCAGCCGCGTCTCCTACGAGCAGTACTTC. It translates to CASSRVSYEQYF.

This rearrangement joins TRBV5-4 to TRBJ1-2; 8 bases agree with TRBD1. V trimming: 3 bases; J trimming: 6 bases; junction bases outside the gene matches: 4. Germline V CDR1 and CDR2: SGHNT, YYREEE (reference sequence). The CDR3 is 13 amino acids. CDR3 DNA sequence: TGTGCCAGCAGCTCGCAGGGGGCTGATGGCTACACCTTC. Translated, it gives CASSSQGADGYTF.

The genes are TRBV6-4 and TRBJ1-6, with D possibly matching TRBD1 (5 bases). Germline V CDR1 and CDR2: MRHNA, SNTAGT. There are 17 residues in the CDR3. Trimming cost V 7 bases and J 5 bases, with 21 bases left between them. In nucleotides, the CDR3 is TGTGCCAGCATGAGACCGACATACAGGTCCAATAATTCACCCCTCCACTTT. Protein sequence: CASMRPTYRSNNSPLHF.

This clone appeared a few times. This chain links TRBV3-1 (or the pseudogene TRBV3-2) with TRBJ1-3; 7 positions agree with TRBD1. The ends lost 3 bases at V and 0 bases at J; junction bases unmatched: 8. The CDR3 is made up of 17 amino acids. The V gene's germline CDR1 is LGHDT and CDR2 YNNKEL (reference sequence). The CDR3: CASSHQRGQLSGNTIYF. CDR3 in DNA: TGTGCCAGCAGCCATCAAAGGGGACAGCTCTCTGGAAACACCATATATTTT.

The gene calls are TRBV2 and TRBJ2-1; 8 bases map to TRBD2. CDR1 SNHLY and CDR2 FYNNEI come from the germline V gene. There are 14 residues in the CDR3. V lost 4 bases and J lost 3; bases outside the gene matches: 2. CDR3 protein: CASSASGGYNEQFF. The DNA for the CDR3 is TGTGCCAGCAGTGCCAGCGGGGGCTACAATGAGCAGTTCTTC.

This clone was seen a handful of times. The chain recombines TRBV11-2 with TRBJ2-1; TRBD1 matches 8 bases. The CDR3 totals 16 residues. Germline V gives CDR1 SGHAT, CDR2 FQNNGV. Unmatched junction bases numbered 12, after V lost 4 bases and J lost 7 bases. The CDR3 region is CASSSVQGARGNEQFF. The CDR3 nucleotides are TGTGCCAGCAGCTCTGTCCAGGGGGCGCGGGGAAATGAGCAGTTCTTC.

The chain couples TRBV29-1 to TRBJ2-1; 12 positions match TRBD2. The ends lost 1 base at V and 5 bases at J; junction bases unmatched: 3. The CDR3 is 15 residues long. Per germline, CDR1 SQVTM and CDR2 ANQGSEA. CDR3 sequence: CSVEATSGRNNEQFF. CDR3 nucleotides: TGCAGCGTTGAAGCGACTAGCGGGAGAAACAATGAGCAGTTCTTC.

This chain connects TRBV7-2 to TRBJ1-1; the match to TRBD1 covers 8 bases. The CDR3 extends over 15 amino acids. The germline CDR1 and CDR2 sequences are SGHTA and FQGNSA. With 5 bases clipped from V and 3 bases from J, the junction kept 8 bases outside the gene matches. The CDR3 loop reads CASSPRTGRDTEAFF. The CDR3 DNA reads TGTGCCAGCAGCCCCCGGACAGGGCGGGACACTGAAGCTTTCTTT. The full variable domain, in which reference TRBV7-2 and TRBJ1-1 provide the parts outside the CDR3, is GAGVSQSPSNKVTEKGKDVELRCDPISGHTALYWYRQSLGQGLEFLIYFQGNSAPDKSGLPSDRFSAERTGGSVSTLTIQRTQQEDSAVYLCASSPRTGRDTEAFFGQGTRLTVV.

V gene TRBV6-5 combines with J gene TRBJ1-2; 8 bases map to TRBD1. Trimming cost V 7 bases and J 4 bases; bases outside gene matches: 5. Germline V CDR1 and CDR2: MNHEY, SVGAGI. The CDR3 has 13 amino acids. The CDR3 DNA follows: TGTGCCAGCAAACAGGGGGACGCCTATGGCTACACCTTC. Amino acid sequence: CASKQGDAYGYTF.

The chain has TRBV6-5 and TRBJ2-5; 10 bases map to TRBD2. Germline V gene data show CDR1 as MNHEY and CDR2 as SVGAGI. This CDR3 has 14 residues. V shed 5 bases, J shed 5 bases, and the junction held 5 bases outside the gene matches. CDR3 region: CASSSGGAGETQYF. DNA for the CDR3: TGTGCCAGCAGTAGCGGGGGGGCCGGTGAGACCCAGTACTTC.